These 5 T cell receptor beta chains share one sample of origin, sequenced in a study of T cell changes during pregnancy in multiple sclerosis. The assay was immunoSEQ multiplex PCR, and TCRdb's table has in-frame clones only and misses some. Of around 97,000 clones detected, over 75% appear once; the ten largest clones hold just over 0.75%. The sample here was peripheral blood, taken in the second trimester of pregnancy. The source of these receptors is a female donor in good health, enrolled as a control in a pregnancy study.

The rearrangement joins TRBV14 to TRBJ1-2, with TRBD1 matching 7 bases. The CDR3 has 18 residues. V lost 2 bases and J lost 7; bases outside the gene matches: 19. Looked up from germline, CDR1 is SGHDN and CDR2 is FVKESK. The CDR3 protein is CASSQSGTELQGNSGYTF. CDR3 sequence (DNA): TGTGCCAGCAGCCAAAGCGGTACAGAACTACAGGGGAATAGTGGCTACACCTTC.

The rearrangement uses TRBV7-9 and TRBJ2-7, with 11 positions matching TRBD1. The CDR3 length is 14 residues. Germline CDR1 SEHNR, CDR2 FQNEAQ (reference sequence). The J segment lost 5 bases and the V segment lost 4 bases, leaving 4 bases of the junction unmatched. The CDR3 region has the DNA TGTGCCAGCAGCTCTCGGACAGGGGGCAACGAGCAGTACTTC. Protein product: CASSSRTGGNEQYF.

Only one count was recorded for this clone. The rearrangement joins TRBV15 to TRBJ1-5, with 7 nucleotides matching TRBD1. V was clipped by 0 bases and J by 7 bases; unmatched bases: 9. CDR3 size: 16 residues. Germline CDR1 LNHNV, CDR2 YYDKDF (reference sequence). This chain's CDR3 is CATSRDRDSLGQPQHF. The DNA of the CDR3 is TGTGCCACCAGCAGAGATCGGGACAGCCTCGGGCAGCCCCAGCATTTT.

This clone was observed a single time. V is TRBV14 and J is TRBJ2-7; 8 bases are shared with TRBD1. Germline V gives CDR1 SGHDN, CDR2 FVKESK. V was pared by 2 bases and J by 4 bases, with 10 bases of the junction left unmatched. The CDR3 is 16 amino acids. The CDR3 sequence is CASSQIGGRGPYEQYF. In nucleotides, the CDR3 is TGTGCCAGCAGCCAAATCGGGGGCAGGGGGCCTTACGAGCAGTACTTC.

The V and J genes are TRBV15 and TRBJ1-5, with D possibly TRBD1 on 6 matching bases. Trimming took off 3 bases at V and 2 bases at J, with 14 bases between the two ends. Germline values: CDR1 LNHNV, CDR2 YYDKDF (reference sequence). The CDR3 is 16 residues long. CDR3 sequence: CATSRRGGRGNQPQHF. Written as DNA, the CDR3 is TGTGCCACCAGCAGGAGGGGGGGGAGGGGCAATCAGCCCCAGCATTTT. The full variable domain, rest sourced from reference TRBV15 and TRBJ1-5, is DAMVIQNPRYQVTQFGKPVTLSCSQTLNHNVMYWYQQKSSQAPKLLFHYYDKDFNNEADTPDNFQSRRPNTSFCFLDIRSPGLGDTAMYLCATSRRGGRGNQPQHFGDGTRLSIL.